This T cell receptor beta chain was identified in a study of CD8+CD57+ T cells in acquired aplastic anemia. Germline-derived CDR1 and CDR2 are SGHNT and YENEEA. Deletions cut 5 bases from V and 5 bases from J, with 21 bases between. CDR3 length: 16 residues. Flow cytometry had shown expanded CD8+CD57+ cells in the patients chosen for sequencing. A severe acquired aplastic anemia diagnosis applied to all patients. Genomic DNA constituted the template upon which TCR beta VDJ and CDR3 profiling was performed. TCRdb used MiXCR to reprocess the reads, holding one entry per CDR3 protein. Of 260,000 or so distinct CDR3 sequences in the sample, 82% were seen once.

The sequence derives from a human donor with aplastic anemia. Sequenced sample: sorted CD4+, CD8+, or CD8+CD57+ T cells (not recorded which) from PBMCs. The genes are TRBV11-3 and TRBJ1-2; a possible D gene is TRBD1 (6 bases). The CDR3 reads CASSPTGDRLVYGYTF. CDR3 DNA: TGTGCCAGCAGCCCTACAGGCGACAGGCTCGTATATGGCTACACCTTC.